Listed below are T cell receptor beta chains from one sample, sequenced in a study of blood T cells in healthy people across ages. TCRdb re-analysed the 5' RACE reads in MiXCR, keeping a single row per CDR3 protein. Here the sample spans around 900,000 distinct CDR3 sequences, roughly half being singletons. Sequencing used blood. The receptors here all came from an older woman in good health. CDR3s include the opening cysteine and the closing phenylalanine or tryptophan. The D gene is left open where the match is weak. Where a row states a size, it is once, few, many or the class of an expanded clone; other rows omit it.

size: NA; D: TRBD2; length: 17; V: TRBV29-1; J: TRBJ2-3; CDR3: CSVEAPPRAGETDTQYF; DNA: TGCAGCGTTGAGGCGCCACCGAGAGCGGGAGAAACAGATACGCAGTATTTT
size: NA; D: NA; length: 11; V: TRBV28; J: TRBJ2-5; CDR3: CASLREETQYF; DNA: TGTGCCAGCCTCAGGGAAGAGACCCAGTACTTC
size: few; D: NA; length: 14; V: TRBV5-1; J: TRBJ2-1; CDR3: CASGPENPYNEQFF; DNA: TGCGCCAGCGGGCCAGAGAATCCTTACAATGAGCAGTTCTTC
size: many; D: TRBD2; length: 16; V: TRBV7-3; J: TRBJ2-1; CDR3: CASSLGPSGRAYEQFF; DNA: TGTGCCAGCAGCTTAGGTCCTAGCGGGAGGGCCTATGAGCAGTTCTTC
size: NA; D: TRBD2; length: 15; V: TRBV6-2/TRBV6-3; J: TRBJ2-3; CDR3: CASRKGASGSHTQYF; DNA: TGTGCCAGCAGGAAAGGGGCTAGCGGGAGTCACACGCAGTATTTT
size: few; D: NA; length: 12; V: TRBV12-3/TRBV12-4; J: TRBJ1-1; CDR3: CASSLTNTEAFF; DNA: TGTGCCAGCAGTTTAACTAACACTGAAGCTTTCTTT
size: NA; D: NA; length: 14; V: TRBV2; J: TRBJ2-2; CDR3: CASREGQNTGELFF; DNA: TGTGCCAGCAGGGAGGGTCAGAACACCGGGGAGCTGTTTTTT
size: NA; D: NA; length: 18; V: TRBV4-2; J: TRBJ2-1; CDR3: CASSQEGGTAGYYNEQFF; DNA: TGTGCCAGCAGCCAAGAAGGGGGGACCGCGGGATACTACAATGAGCAGTTCTTC
size: NA; D: NA; length: 15; V: TRBV7-9; J: TRBJ2-3; CDR3: CASSFSGLSTDTRYF; DNA: TGTGCCAGCAGCTTCTCCGGGTTAAGCACAGATACGCGGTATTTT
size: NA; D: NA; length: 16; V: TRBV28; J: TRBJ2-7; CDR3: CASSPTNWGERYEQYF; DNA: TGTGCCAGCAGTCCCACGAACTGGGGCGAGCGATACGAGCAGTACTTC
size: NA; D: TRBD1; length: 17; V: TRBV5-1; J: TRBJ2-7; CDR3: CASSLLPTGAGSYEQYF; DNA: TGCGCCAGCAGCTTACTACCAACAGGGGCGGGCTCCTACGAGCAGTACTTC
size: NA; D: NA; length: 13; V: TRBV20-1; J: TRBJ2-7; CDR3: CSAGRGTTYEQYF; DNA: TGCAGTGCTGGGAGGGGGACCACCTACGAGCAGTACTTC
size: many; D: NA; length: 15; V: TRBV7-2; J: TRBJ2-7; CDR3: CASSLPGTGTYEQYF; DNA: TGTGCCAGCAGCCTACCCGGGACTGGGACCTACGAGCAGTACTTC
size: NA; D: NA; length: 19; V: TRBV7-9; J: TRBJ2-1; CDR3: CASSLARGSTSNSYNEQFF; DNA: TGTGCCAGCAGCTTAGCGAGGGGGAGTACTAGCAACTCCTACAATGAGCAGTTCTTC
size: once; D: TRBD2; length: 13; V: TRBV7-2; J: TRBJ2-1; CDR3: CASSPGGGSEQFF; DNA: TGTGCCAGCAGCCCCGGGGGGGGCAGTGAGCAGTTCTTC
size: NA; D: TRBD1; length: 18; V: TRBV30; J: TRBJ2-6; CDR3: CAWSLQTGTVSGANVLTF; DNA: TGTGCCTGGAGTCTACAAACCGGGACAGTCTCTGGGGCCAACGTCCTGACTTTC
size: NA; D: TRBD1; length: 14; V: TRBV20-1; J: TRBJ2-7; CDR3: CSASSGTGRGEQYF; DNA: TGCAGTGCTAGCTCCGGGACAGGAAGAGGCGAGCAGTACTTC
size: NA; D: NA; length: 15; V: TRBV7-9; J: TRBJ2-2; CDR3: CASSWLVGSAGELFF; DNA: TGTGCCAGCAGCTGGTTAGTCGGGAGCGCCGGGGAGCTGTTTTTT
size: NA; D: NA; length: 15; V: TRBV3-1; J: TRBJ2-7; CDR3: CASSQGVGAAYEQYF; DNA: TGTGCCAGCAGCCAAGGGGTAGGGGCCGCCTACGAGCAGTACTTC
size: NA; D: NA; length: 14; V: TRBV3-1; J: TRBJ1-1; CDR3: CASSRLGPGTEAFF; DNA: TGTGCCAGCAGCCGGTTAGGGCCGGGCACTGAAGCTTTCTTT
size: few; D: NA; length: 13; V: TRBV29-1; J: TRBJ1-4; CDR3: CSVGQDVNEKLFF; DNA: TGCAGCGTTGGGCAGGACGTTAATGAAAAACTGTTTTTT
size: NA; D: TRBD2; length: 15; V: TRBV10-2; J: TRBJ2-5; CDR3: CASRTSGSGDETQYF; DNA: TGCGCCAGTCGGACTAGCGGGAGCGGCGACGAGACCCAGTACTTC
size: NA; D: NA; length: 12; V: TRBV20-1; J: TRBJ1-5; CDR3: CSAGGAGQPQHF; DNA: TGCAGTGCAGGGGGGGCAGGTCAGCCCCAGCATTTT
size: NA; D: NA; length: 12; V: TRBV12-3/TRBV12-4; J: TRBJ1-2; CDR3: CASSRTNYGYTF; DNA: TGTGCCAGCAGTAGGACTAACTATGGCTACACCTTC
size: few; D: TRBD1; length: 17; V: TRBV20-1; J: TRBJ2-1; CDR3: CSAREIPTGASYNEQFF; DNA: TGCAGTGCTAGAGAAATACCAACAGGGGCATCCTACAATGAGCAGTTCTTC
size: NA; D: NA; length: 15; V: TRBV7-2; J: TRBJ1-5; CDR3: CASSLVVGHNQPQHF; DNA: TGTGCCAGCAGCTTAGTCGTGGGACACAATCAGCCCCAGCATTTT
size: few; D: TRBD1; length: 15; V: TRBV5-1; J: TRBJ1-1; CDR3: CASIEGQGRDTEAFF; DNA: TGCGCCAGCATCGAGGGACAGGGAAGGGACACTGAAGCTTTCTTT
size: NA; D: NA; length: 13; V: TRBV6-1; J: TRBJ1-1; CDR3: CASKGQLNTEAFF; DNA: TGTGCCAGCAAAGGACAGCTTAACACTGAGGCTTTCTTT
size: once; D: NA; length: 15; V: TRBV21-1; J: TRBJ1-2; CDR3: CASRDDGAAFYGYTF; DNA: TGTGCCAGCAGAGACGACGGGGCAGCCTTCTATGGCTACACCTTC
size: few; D: TRBD1; length: 17; V: TRBV10-3; J: TRBJ2-3; CDR3: CAISPRKGDRTTDTQYF; DNA: TGTGCCATCAGCCCAAGAAAGGGGGACAGAACCACAGATACGCAGTATTTT
size: once; D: NA; length: 14; V: TRBV6-5; J: TRBJ1-2; CDR3: CASSSGDKVYGYTF; DNA: TGTGCCAGCAGTTCCGGAGACAAGGTCTATGGCTACACCTTC
size: NA; D: NA; length: 13; V: TRBV4-3; J: TRBJ2-3; CDR3: CASSQESVDTQYF; DNA: TGCGCCAGCAGCCAAGAATCGGTAGATACGCAGTATTTT
size: NA; D: TRBD2; length: 16; V: TRBV15; J: TRBJ2-4; CDR3: CATNDWTSGSGDIQYF; DNA: TGTGCCACCAACGACTGGACTAGCGGGAGTGGTGACATTCAGTACTTC
size: NA; D: NA; length: 21; V: TRBV12-3/TRBV12-4; J: TRBJ2-2; CDR3: CASTPTPGTAGGKGGTGELFF; DNA: TGTGCCAGCACTCCGACCCCCGGGACCGCGGGCGGGAAGGGTGGCACCGGGGAGCTGTTTTTT
size: NA; D: TRBD2; length: 15; V: TRBV29-1; J: TRBJ2-7; CDR3: CSVDGTSGSLHEQYF; DNA: TGCAGCGTTGATGGGACTAGCGGAAGTCTCCACGAGCAGTACTTC
size: NA; D: TRBD2; length: 16; V: TRBV7-2; J: TRBJ2-5; CDR3: CASSLVSSGSGETQYF; DNA: TGTGCCAGCAGCTTAGTCTCTAGCGGGAGTGGGGAGACCCAGTACTTC
size: NA; D: NA; length: 16; V: TRBV7-9; J: TRBJ2-1; CDR3: CASSPFGVSSYNEQFF; DNA: TGTGCCAGCAGCCCCTTCGGGGTTAGCTCCTACAATGAGCAGTTCTTC
size: NA; D: TRBD1; length: 14; V: TRBV5-1; J: TRBJ2-7; CDR3: CVSSVSGQGYEQYF; DNA: TGCGTCAGCAGTGTCTCGGGACAGGGTTACGAGCAGTACTTC
size: NA; D: TRBD2; length: 13; V: TRBV7-2; J: TRBJ2-7; CDR3: CASSLRGRDEQYF; DNA: TGTGCCAGCAGCTTACGAGGGAGGGACGAGCAGTACTTC
size: NA; D: NA; length: 16; V: TRBV6-1; J: TRBJ2-4; CDR3: CASRGVIGAIMGEQYF; DNA: TGTGCCAGCAGGGGGGTGATAGGGGCGATAATGGGAGAGCAGTACTTC
size: NA; D: NA; length: 13; V: TRBV29-1; J: TRBJ2-6; CDR3: CSVEGSGANVPTF; DNA: TGCAGCGTTGAAGGTTCCGGGGCCAACGTCCCGACTTTC
size: NA; D: NA; length: 12; V: TRBV28; J: TRBJ1-1; CDR3: CASSSQVTEAFF; DNA: TGTGCCAGCAGCTCGCAGGTCACTGAAGCTTTCTTT
size: NA; D: TRBD2; length: 17; V: TRBV15; J: TRBJ2-7; CDR3: CATSRDGEREGYNEQYF; DNA: TGTGCCACCAGCAGAGACGGAGAGCGGGAGGGCTACAATGAGCAGTACTTC
size: NA; D: NA; length: 18; V: TRBV28; J: TRBJ1-5; CDR3: CASSLGVWGREGNQPQHF; DNA: TGTGCCAGCAGTTTAGGGGTTTGGGGCAGGGAAGGAAATCAGCCCCAGCATTTT
size: NA; D: TRBD2; length: 15; V: TRBV20-1; J: TRBJ2-7; CDR3: CSGTSGSVLSYEQYF; DNA: TGCAGTGGGACTAGCGGGAGTGTCCTTTCCTACGAGCAGTACTTC
size: NA; D: NA; length: 12; V: TRBV29-1; J: TRBJ2-1; CDR3: CSVNLSSNEQFF; DNA: TGCAGCGTAAACCTTTCTTCCAATGAGCAGTTCTTC
size: NA; D: NA; length: 15; V: TRBV7-9; J: TRBJ1-6; CDR3: CASSLGPAEGSPLHF; DNA: TGTGCCAGCAGCTTAGGGCCAGCCGAGGGGTCACCCCTCCACTTT
size: many; D: NA; length: 15; V: TRBV6-5; J: TRBJ2-6; CDR3: CASRAGVSGANVLTF; DNA: TGTGCCAGCAGAGCAGGGGTCTCTGGGGCCAACGTCCTGACTTTC
size: NA; D: NA; length: 13; V: TRBV24-1; J: TRBJ2-5; CDR3: CATSGVYRETQYF; DNA: TGTGCCACCAGTGGTGTCTACAGGGAGACCCAGTACTTC
size: NA; D: TRBD2; length: 15; V: TRBV9; J: TRBJ2-3; CDR3: CASSVETSGTDTQYF; DNA: TGTGCCAGCAGCGTAGAAACTAGCGGCACAGATACGCAGTATTTT
size: few; D: NA; length: 13; V: TRBV5-1; J: TRBJ2-6; CDR3: CASMSSGANVLTF; DNA: TGCGCCAGCATGAGCTCTGGGGCCAACGTCCTGACTTTC
size: NA; D: TRBD2; length: 15; V: TRBV2; J: TRBJ2-3; CDR3: CASREGHGGTDTQYF; DNA: TGTGCCAGCCGGGAGGGCCATGGCGGCACAGATACGCAGTATTTT
size: few; D: NA; length: 10; V: TRBV10-3; J: TRBJ1-5; CDR3: CAILIQPQHF; DNA: TGTGCCATCTTAATCCAGCCCCAGCATTTT
size: NA; D: TRBD2; length: 13; V: TRBV29-1; J: TRBJ2-1; CDR3: CSVEGLANNEQFF; DNA: TGCAGCGTTGAGGGACTAGCGAACAATGAGCAGTTCTTC
size: few; D: NA; length: 13; V: TRBV7-2; J: TRBJ2-3; CDR3: CASSLGVPDTQYF; DNA: TGTGCCAGCAGCTTAGGGGTCCCAGATACGCAGTATTTT
size: NA; D: NA; length: 15; V: TRBV12-3/TRBV12-4; J: TRBJ1-5; CDR3: CASSLGRGRLQPQHF; DNA: TGTGCCAGCAGTCTCGGTCGAGGTAGGCTTCAGCCCCAGCATTTT
size: NA; D: TRBD2; length: 15; V: TRBV2; J: TRBJ2-3; CDR3: CASSEGLADTDTQYF; DNA: TGTGCCAGCAGTGAGGGACTAGCGGACACAGATACGCAGTATTTT
size: many; D: TRBD2; length: 12; V: TRBV12-3/TRBV12-4; J: TRBJ2-3; CDR3: CASRGSGDTQYF; DNA: TGTGCCAGCAGGGGTAGCGGGGATACGCAGTATTTT
size: many; D: NA; length: 14; V: TRBV7-2; J: TRBJ2-7; CDR3: CASSFLGASYEQYF; DNA: TGTGCCAGCAGCTTTCTGGGGGCTTCCTACGAGCAGTACTTC
size: NA; D: TRBD2; length: 14; V: TRBV20-1; J: TRBJ2-3; CDR3: CSAPGTTSTDTQYF; DNA: TGCAGTGCTCCCGGGACTACTAGCACAGATACGCAGTATTTT